Below, one TCR beta chain is given with its context. It lacks a known antigen. Per-base qualities were not stored, and no clone one base away is much larger. This sample is part of a study of memory CD4+ T cells and cytomegalovirus serostatus (dated by TCRdb to the late 2010s). A note on the overall study: The cohort included about 33 healthy adults from Belgium, of whom 9 were CMV seropositive and about 25 were CMV seronegative. The study sequenced CD4+ memory TCRbeta repertoires of a Belgian cohort with known cytomegalovirus serostatus to replicate a published TCR-based CMV serostatus classifier.

A FACSAria II was used to sort memory CD4+ T cells, defined as single viable CD3+CD4+CD8-CD45RO+ cells. CMV serostatus was assessed using a Roche Elecsys assay, by which serum IgG against CMV pp150, pp28, p38 and p52 was detected. Once the samples were thawed, total CD4+ T cells were enriched through positive selection using CD4 magnetic microbeads. The samples came from a different study that was designed specifically to examine the CD4+ T cell memory repertoire. Following standard operating procedures, peripheral blood mononuclear cells were isolated and cryopreserved, while serum was kept at -80 degrees C. Staining used CD3-PerCP (BW264/56), CD4-APC (RPA-T4), CD45RO-PE (UCHT1) and CD8-Pacific Orange (3B5) antibodies, with Sytox blue excluding non-viable cells. Genomic DNA was extracted from sorted cells with the Quick-DNA Microprep Kit. Amplification of TCRbeta DNA was done with the immunoSEQ hsTCRbeta kit, following the protocol from the manufacturer. TCRbeta libraries were sequenced on an Illumina MiSeq instrument. The study's own analysis went as follows. Once out-of-frame sequences had been removed, fewer than 2.5 million distinct TCRbeta sequences were left, which works out to an average of roughly 70,000 per individual. Each individual was scored according to the count of about 150 previously reported CMV-associated TCRbeta sequences and the total productive distinct TCRbeta count. A beta-binomial model was reimplemented in Python, and random forests from scikit-learn, run with default parameters, were trained on data from the US cohort. Classifier performance on the Belgian cohort was summarized as median AUC with percentile confidence intervals calculated over 10,000 bootstrap iterations. Entries here come from immuneACCESS through TCRdb and include only in-frame sequences with V and J called. Some clones fail to appear in such tables; in the studies checked, an unresolved V gene covers under half of the shortfall, and the cause of the remainder is unknown. V, J and clone size are taken as reported in that table, and D and trimming were inferred from the DNA itself. The sample table contains roughly 86,000 clones; only one count was recorded for about four fifths of them. The top ten constitute approximately 4% of the sample.

The paper's findings and limits, for the study overall: The results were read as suggesting that the CMV-associated TCR signature is, for the most part, present in the CD4+ memory repertoire. For predicting CMV serostatus, the median bootstrapped AUC was 0.95 using the original framework and less than 0.93 using a US-trained random forest. Of under 200 previously reported CMV-associated TCRbeta sequences, around 67 appeared in the CD4+ memory repertoires, each in one to five individuals. Only CD4+CD45RO+ memory cells were sequenced, in contrast to the original study, which included naive and memory CD4+ and CD8+ populations. On the Belgian cohort, the classifier built on the original framework reached a median bootstrapped AUC of 0.95, with a 95% CI of 0.76-1.00.

The germline V gene yields MDHEN for CDR1 and SYDVKM for CDR2. V is reduced by 8 bases and J by 6 bases, leaving a spacing of 13 bases between them. The CDR3 numbers 12 residues from cysteine through phenylalanine. Just the 36-base CDR3 DNA is kept, in frame starting at base 1. The sequence came from an adult in good health and CMV-seropositive. This chain joins TRBV28 to TRBJ1-2; a weak D assignment points to TRBD1 (6 bases agree). The sequenced sample consisted of memory CD4+ T cells from blood. The CDR3 corresponds to CASGGHGHGYTF. The DNA reads TGTGCCAGCGGGGGACATGGGCATGGCTACACCTTC.